These 15 T cell receptor beta chains were all obtained from the same sample, sequenced in a study of control samples from healthy donors and cancer patients. Repertoires were generated with immunoSEQ multiplex PCR, while TCRdb's copy carries only in-frame clones and drops some. The sample records about 50,000 clones, roughly 94% being singletons. Sequenced sample: blood. The receptors derive from a man aged 25-45 years in good health.

CDR3 bases: TGCGCCAGCAGCTTCGGGGGAGGCGAGCAGTACTTC. Translating it yields CASSFGGGEQYF. The J gene is TRBJ2-7, the V gene TRBV5-1, with D perhaps matching TRBD2 (6 bases). This CDR3 spans 12 amino acids. Trimming shortened V by 2 bases and J by 6 bases, and 9 bases separated the two germline ends. Germline loops: CDR1 SGHRS, CDR2 YFSETQ. The entire variable domain, with the rest obtained from reference TRBV5-1 and TRBJ2-7, is as follows: KAGVTQTPRYLIKTRGQQVTLSCSPISGHRSVSWYQQTPGQGLQFLFEYFSETQRNKGNFPGRFSGRQFSNSRSEMNVSTLELGDSALYLCASSFGGGEQYFGPGTRLTVT.

This clone was detected only once. The chain recombines TRBV19 with TRBJ1-2, with a weak D call TRBD1 (5 bases). Trimming shortened V by 2 bases and J by 7 bases, and 17 bases separated the two germline ends. Germline V CDR1 and CDR2: LNHDA, SQIVND (reference sequence). The CDR3 is 15 residues long. The CDR3 sequence is CASSITDGVGGGYTF. CDR3 DNA: TGTGCCAGTAGTATAACCGACGGGGTCGGGGGTGGCTACACCTTC. The full variable domain, rest sourced from reference TRBV19 and TRBJ1-2, is DGGITQSPKYLFRKEGQNVTLSCEQNLNHDAMYWYRQDPGQGLRLIYYSQIVNDFQKGDIAEGYSVSREKKESFPLTVTSAQKNPTAFYLCASSITDGVGGGYTFGSGTRLTVV.

The chain has TRBV27 and TRBJ2-1; 7 bases line up with TRBD2. CDR1 is MNHEY and CDR2 is SMNVEV in the germline V gene (reference sequence). CDR3 length equals 13 residues. After removal of 7 bases from V and 3 bases from J, the junction contained 3 bases not matched to a gene. DNA of the CDR3: TGTGCCAGCATTGGGACTAACTACAATGAGCAGTTCTTC. Its protein product is CASIGTNYNEQFF.

The rearrangement uses TRBV5-1 and TRBJ1-1; perhaps TRBD1 as D (5 bases). CDR3 length: 13 residues. The germline V gene encodes CDR1 SGHRS and CDR2 YFSETQ. The ends were cut back, 0 bases at V and 4 bases at J, with 7 bases in the middle. Written as DNA, the CDR3 is TGCGCCAGCAGCTTGGATGACAGCACTGAAGCTTTCTTT. Translation gives CASSLDDSTEAFF. Using reference TRBV5-1 and TRBJ1-1 for the parts outside the CDR3, the full variable domain is KAGVTQTPRYLIKTRGQQVTLSCSPISGHRSVSWYQQTPGQGLQFLFEYFSETQRNKGNFPGRFSGRQFSNSRSEMNVSTLELGDSALYLCASSLDDSTEAFFGQGTRLTVV.

The chain recombines TRBV5-1 with TRBJ2-7, with D unclear. V lost 4 bases, J lost 5 bases, and 10 bases lay in between. CDR3 length equals 12 residues. The germline V gene encodes CDR1 SGHRS and CDR2 YFSETQ. CDR3 in DNA: TGCGCCAGCAGCCTCGGACGTCACGAGCAGTACTTC. It yields the protein CASSLGRHEQYF.

The V gene is TRBV5-6, the J gene TRBJ1-1; D uncertain. This CDR3 comprises 13 residues. The germline V gene encodes CDR1 SGHDT and CDR2 YYEEEE. The germline V and J ends were trimmed by 0 bases and 11 bases, with 14 bases remaining between them. Here the CDR3 DNA reads TGTGCCAGCAGCTTGGGAGGGCCACTAGCGGCTTTCTTT. The encoded protein is CASSLGGPLAAFF.

The genes are TRBV5-1 and TRBJ2-4; D not certain. The CDR3 is 13 residues long. V dropped 0 bases and J dropped 9 bases, with 10 bases sitting between them. Germline values: CDR1 SGHRS, CDR2 YFSETQ. The CDR3 is CASSLARRSIQYF. The DNA for the CDR3 is TGCGCCAGCAGCTTGGCAAGGCGGTCCATTCAGTACTTC.

DNA of the CDR3: TGTGCCAGCAGCCCCGATTTGATCAACACTGAAGCTTTCTTT. Translation gives CASSPDLINTEAFF. The chain couples TRBV5-5 to TRBJ1-1; D gene unclear. Germline CDR1 reads SGHKS; CDR2 reads YYEKEE (reference sequence). The CDR3 is made up of 14 amino acids. V was pared by 4 bases and J by 2 bases, with 12 bases between.

Only one count was recorded for this clone. This chain connects TRBV27 to TRBJ2-2; TRBD2 might be the D (7 bases). The CDR3 extends over 16 amino acids. V shed 4 bases and J shed 2 bases, with 14 bases lying between them. Germline values: CDR1 MNHEY, CDR2 SMNVEV (reference sequence). CDR3 in amino acids: CASSSLGGANTGELFF. As DNA, the CDR3 is TGTGCCAGCAGTTCCCTTGGGGGGGCAAACACCGGGGAGCTGTTTTTT.

The gene calls are TRBV7-3 and TRBJ2-5; 10 bases are a match to TRBD2. CDR3 length equals 15 residues. Per germline, CDR1 SGHTA and CDR2 FQGTGA. V shed 6 bases, J shed 2 bases, and the junction held 6 bases outside the gene matches. Here the CDR3 DNA reads TGTGCCAGCAGTAAAAGTAGCGGGGGGCAAGAGACCCAGTACTTC. It encodes CASSKSSGGQETQYF.

The rearrangement uses TRBV29-1 and TRBJ1-1; perhaps TRBD1 as D (6 bases). Trimming took off 4 bases at V and 1 base at J, with 10 bases between the two ends. The CDR3 runs to 13 residues. CDR1 and CDR2 from the germline V gene are SQVTM and ANQGSEA. Here the CDR3 reads CSVGGGRNTEAFF. Here the CDR3 DNA reads TGCAGCGTTGGCGGGGGCCGGAACACTGAAGCTTTCTTT.

This rearrangement joins TRBV24-1 to TRBJ2-7, with TRBD1 as a possible D gene (6 bases). CDR3 size: 13 residues. Germline values: CDR1 KGHDR, CDR2 SFDVKD. V shed 4 bases and J shed 4 bases, with 10 bases lying between them. Here the CDR3 reads CATSDQDSYEQYF. Here the CDR3 DNA reads TGTGCCACCAGTGACCAGGACAGTTACGAGCAGTACTTC.

The chain uses TRBV7-8 and TRBJ2-7, with 12 positions matching TRBD2. V trimming: 4 bases; J trimming: 5 bases; junction bases outside the gene matches: 18. Looked up from germline, CDR1 is SGHVS and CDR2 is FQNEAQ. This CDR3 comprises 19 residues. The CDR3 DNA is TGTGCCAGCAGCTCCATTAAACCGGGACTAGCGGGCGGTATGGACGAGCAGTACTTC. Protein: CASSSIKPGLAGGMDEQYF.

The chain combines TRBV5-6 with TRBJ2-7, with 8 bases aligning to TRBD1. CDR3 length: 14 residues. The trim removed 4 bases at V and 4 bases at J, leaving 7 bases unmatched. Looked up from germline, CDR1 is SGHDT and CDR2 is YYEEEE. CDR3 protein: CASSAGTGEYEQYF. The CDR3 nucleotides read TGTGCCAGCAGCGCCGGGACAGGAGAATACGAGCAGTACTTC.

The gene calls are TRBV2 and TRBJ1-2; 8 bases line up with TRBD1. The CDR3 totals 15 residues. Germline-derived CDR1 and CDR2 are SNHLY and FYNNEI. J gave up 4 bases and V 7 bases, and 11 bases lay outside the gene matches. The DNA of the CDR3 is TGTGCCAGCACAGTGGAAAGAACAGGGGGCTATGGCTACACCTTC. Translating gives CASTVERTGGYGYTF.